Listed here are 6 T cell receptor beta chains from one sample, sequenced in a study of shared clonotypes between healthy human individuals (TCRdb year 2020). The receptor library was made with the immunoSEQ multiplex PCR assay. TCRdb took over this immuneACCESS table, retaining in-frame rearrangements with V and J assigned. Such tables are incomplete; in checked studies, under half of the missing clones stem from an unresolved V gene, and the remainder is unexplained. This sample is represented by roughly 2,300,000 clones; under 95% of them were singletons. The ten largest clones represent about 0.41% of the sample. Sequencing was carried out using naive CD4+ T cells from PBMCs. The cell subset or site label, read with the paper, signifies: CD45RA+ positively selected. The receptors derive from a man aged 18 to 29 in good health. Some clones in this sample may be carry-over from other donors' samples.

The chain couples TRBV10-1 to TRBJ2-2; no clear D. Germline V gene lookup returns CDR1 WNHNN and CDR2 SYGVQD (reference sequence). The germline V and J ends were trimmed by 6 bases and 5 bases, with 10 bases remaining between them. The CDR3 has 13 amino acids. The DNA for the CDR3 is TGCGCCAGCAGGGTGGACGGAACCGGGGAGCTGTTTTTT. This sequence encodes CASRVDGTGELFF.

The gene calls are TRBV6-1 and TRBJ2-1; the D call may be TRBD1 or TRBD2 (5 bases each). Trimming left V 7 bases short and J 2 bases short, with 12 bases between. Germline CDR1 reads MNHNS; CDR2 reads SASEGT. The CDR3 loop spans 14 amino acids. The CDR3 loop is CASMVQGPYNEQFF. Written as DNA, the CDR3 is TGTGCCAGCATGGTCCAGGGACCCTACAATGAGCAGTTCTTC.

This clone was picked up one time. V usage is TRBV10-1 and J usage is TRBJ2-2, with 10 bases matching TRBD2. The CDR3 totals 13 residues. Per the germline V gene, CDR1 is WNHNN and CDR2 is SYGVQD (reference sequence). The CDR3 sequence is CGAGGQNTGELFF. The CDR3 DNA reads as TGCGGAGCGGGAGGGCAAAACACCGGGGAGCTGTTTTTT.

The CDR3 bases are TGTGCCAGCAGTTCTATTCCTCCTTTATCTAATGAAAAACTGTTTTTT. It encodes CASSSIPPLSNEKLFF. The chain combines TRBV6-5 with TRBJ1-4; D not resolved. CDR3 length: 16 amino acids. V was trimmed by 4 bases and J by 3 bases, leaving 15 bases between them. CDR1 is MNHEY, CDR2 SVGAGI, per germline.

The J gene is TRBJ1-1, the V gene TRBV28, with unresolved D. Germline V gene data show CDR1 as MDHEN and CDR2 as SYDVKM. V lost 8 bases to trimming and J lost 4 bases, with 17 bases between them. The CDR3 spans 14 residues. Written as DNA, the CDR3 is TGTGCCAGCTATTTGGTAGGGTGGAGCACTGAAGCTTTCTTT. It specifies CASYLVGWSTEAFF.

V gene TRBV7-2 combines with J gene TRBJ2-7; TRBD2 might be the D (10 bases). The CDR3 has 19 amino acids. The V gene lost 4 bases and the J gene lost 0 bases, with 25 bases spanning the gap. Germline CDR1 SGHTA, CDR2 FQGNSA. Written as DNA, the CDR3 is TGTGCCAGCAGCTCTACAGGGGGCTGGGCTAGCGGGAGCTCCTACGAGCAGTACTTC. Its translation is CASSSTGGWASGSSYEQYF.